Below, 18 T cell receptor beta chains from the same sample are listed, as sequenced in a study of cytomegalovirus exposure and HLA in healthy donors. PCR employed 60 Vbeta and 13 Jbeta primers. Using immunoSEQ multiplex PCR, the repertoire was profiled, and TCRdb retains in-frame clones only, with some absent. The table lists about 130,000 clones, around 78% of them singletons, with approximately 1.8% in the top ten. Input material: PBMCs. The receptors derive from a woman aged 45-59 years in good health and CMV-seronegative.

For the CDR3, the DNA is TGCAGCGTTGCGCAGCTAGCGGGCGAGCAGTACTTC. Protein product: CSVAQLAGEQYF. The V call is TRBV29-1, the J call TRBJ2-7; 8 nucleotides align to TRBD2. V shed 4 bases, J shed 6 bases, and the junction held 5 bases outside the gene matches. Germline V gene sequence: CDR1 SQVTM, CDR2 ANQGSEA. CDR3 size: 12 residues.

The chain recombines TRBV29-1 with TRBJ2-3, with 8 bases lining up with TRBD1. Germline loops: CDR1 SQVTM, CDR2 ANQGSEA. V shed 7 bases and J 6 bases; nucleotides not matched to a gene: 18. There are 16 residues in the CDR3. CDR3 amino acids: CSARARGRGFGDTQYF. In DNA form, the CDR3 reads TGCAGCGCGAGGGCCAGGGGGCGAGGTTTCGGTGATACGCAGTATTTT.

The table lists this clone with a count of one. This chain uses TRBV29-1 with TRBJ2-7, with D perhaps matching TRBD2 (6 bases). With 6 bases removed from V and 2 bases from J, the gap between germline ends came to 17 bases. The CDR3 loop spans 14 amino acids. Germline CDR1 SQVTM, CDR2 ANQGSEA. CDR3 in amino acids: CSVDSGEAAYEQYF. The CDR3 DNA reads as TGCAGCGTGGACTCGGGGGAGGCGGCCTACGAGCAGTACTTC.

The rearrangement uses TRBV21-1 and TRBJ2-7; the listed D gene, TRBD2, was not tested against the DNA. TRBV21-1 is tagged as a pseudogene. The CDR3 runs to 17 residues. The CDR3 here is CASSKPGDSRRRCEQYV. The CDR3 coding sequence is TGTGCCAGCAGCAAACCCGGGGACTCCCGTAGGAGGTGCGAGCAGTACGTC.

The rearrangement uses TRBV12-5 and TRBJ2-3, with D possibly being TRBD1 (5 bases). The CDR3 totals 14 residues. Per germline, CDR1 LGHNT and CDR2 FRNRAP. Trimming stripped 2 bases from V and 1 base from J, with 7 bases between. CDR3 protein: CASGLIGGTDTQYF. In DNA form, the CDR3 reads TGTGCTAGTGGTTTGATAGGGGGCACAGATACGCAGTATTTT.

The chain links TRBV7-2 to TRBJ1-1; weak D call: TRBD1 (5 bases). The CDR3 loop spans 14 amino acids. V was clipped by 1 base and J by 4 bases, with 10 bases between them. The germline V gene encodes CDR1 SGHTA and CDR2 FQGNSA. CDR3 nucleotides: TGTGCCAGCAGCTTAGAGAGGGACTCCACTGAAGCTTTCTTT. Protein: CASSLERDSTEAFF.

The chain is built from TRBV19 and TRBJ2-7, with 10 bases identical to TRBD1. The ends lost 3 bases at V and 2 bases at J; junction bases unmatched: 7. Germline lookup yields CDR1 LNHDA and CDR2 SQIVND (reference sequence). The CDR3 sequence is 16 residues long. CDR3 DNA: TGTGCCAGTAGTATTCGGGGACAGGGGCCACCCTACGAGCAGTACTTC. This gives the protein CASSIRGQGPPYEQYF.

The chain joins TRBV7-9 to TRBJ2-1, with 7 nucleotides matching TRBD1. This CDR3 comprises 14 residues. Per germline, CDR1 SEHNR and CDR2 FQNEAQ (reference sequence). The V gene end was trimmed by 5 bases and the J gene end by 6 bases; junction bases not matched to a gene: 7. The CDR3 DNA reads as TGTGCCAGCAGCATATTAACAGGGGCCAATGAGCAGTTCTTC. Its translation is CASSILTGANEQFF.

This rearrangement joins TRBV6-5 to TRBJ1-4, with D tentatively TRBD1 (5 bases). Per germline, CDR1 MNHEY and CDR2 SVGAGI. The ends were cut back, 2 bases at V and 4 bases at J, with 11 bases in the middle. There are 15 residues in the CDR3. In DNA form, the CDR3 reads TGTGCCAGCAGTTACAGTACAGGTCGTAATGAAAAACTGTTTTTT. Residues: CASSYSTGRNEKLFF.

The chain uses TRBV19 and TRBJ1-5, with a tentative D call TRBD1 (5 bases). Trimming took 5 bases from V and 3 from J, leaving 14 bases between them. The length of the CDR3 is 15 residues. Germline CDR1 is LNHDA and CDR2 is SQIVND (reference sequence). The chain's CDR3 is CASSDSGLINQPQHF. The DNA for the CDR3 is TGTGCCAGTAGTGACTCGGGACTGATCAATCAGCCCCAGCATTTT.

The rearrangement joins TRBV4-2 to TRBJ2-1, with 9 nucleotides matching TRBD2. V shed 6 bases, J shed 3 bases, and the junction held 18 bases outside the gene matches. CDR1 is LGHNA and CDR2 is YNFKEQ in the germline V gene. CDR3 length equals 19 residues. CDR3 loop: CASSSRLPGLAKDYNEQFF. CDR3 nucleotide sequence: TGTGCCAGCAGTTCAAGATTGCCGGGACTAGCTAAGGACTACAATGAGCAGTTCTTC.

This chain joins TRBV7-2 and TRBJ2-1; TRBD2 matches 9 bases. CDR1 is SGHTA and CDR2 is FQGNSA in the germline V gene. The CDR3 totals 16 residues. The V gene end was trimmed by 1 base and the J gene end by 5 bases; junction bases not matched to a gene: 6. Here the CDR3 reads CASSLEGTSSNNEQFF. CDR3 DNA sequence: TGTGCCAGCAGCTTAGAAGGGACTAGCAGCAACAATGAGCAGTTCTTC.

The chain uses TRBV28 and TRBJ2-3, with D perhaps TRBD2 (6 bases). The V and J ends lost 3 bases and 5 bases respectively, with 15 bases between them. This CDR3 region has 15 residues. Looked up from germline, CDR1 is MDHEN and CDR2 is SYDVKM. In DNA, the CDR3 is TGTGCCAGCAGTTTTGGAGGGCCTGATGGAGATACGCAGTATTTT. It encodes CASSFGGPDGDTQYF.

The V gene is TRBV4-2, the J gene TRBJ2-2; TRBD2 matches at 13 bases. V lost 1 base to trimming and J lost 2 bases; unmatched junction nucleotides: 7. This CDR3 has 19 residues. Germline CDR1 is LGHNA and CDR2 is YNFKEQ. In DNA form, the CDR3 reads TGTGCCAGCAGCCAAGGGACAAGGACTAGCGGGAGTAACACCGGGGAGCTGTTTTTT. Translation gives CASSQGTRTSGSNTGELFF.

The genes are TRBV27 and TRBJ2-1; TRBD2 aligns across 11 bases. Germline V gives CDR1 MNHEY, CDR2 SMNVEV (reference sequence). The CDR3 is made up of 15 amino acids. The ends lost 8 bases at V and 3 bases at J; junction bases unmatched: 6. The CDR3 spells CASAPGTSGYNEQFF. The CDR3 coding sequence is TGTGCCAGCGCCCCCGGGACTAGCGGCTACAATGAGCAGTTCTTC.

V usage is TRBV28 and J usage is TRBJ1-5, with D hard to call. This CDR3 spans 15 amino acids. Germline V gene data show CDR1 as MDHEN and CDR2 as SYDVKM. V was shortened by 4 bases and J by 0 bases, with 10 bases between the two germline ends. CDR3 DNA sequence: TGTGCCAGCAGTTGGCAGTTGTATAGCAATCAGCCCCAGCATTTT. This codes for CASSWQLYSNQPQHF.

V and J are TRBV18 and TRBJ1-4, with TRBD1 identical over 7 bases. This CDR3 region has 15 residues. Germline V CDR1 and CDR2: KGHSH, LQKENI. V lost 5 bases to trimming and J lost 0 bases; unmatched junction nucleotides: 3. CDR3 residues: CASSRDSATNEKLFF. CDR3 in DNA: TGTGCCAGCTCAAGGGACAGTGCAACTAATGAAAAACTGTTTTTT.

This chain joins TRBV25-1 and TRBJ1-2, with 8 bases lining up with TRBD1. V shed 4 bases and J 4 bases; nucleotides not matched to a gene: 5. The CDR3 has 14 residues. The germline V gene has CDR1 MGHDK and CDR2 SYGVNS. CDR3: CASSAGGRLYGYTF. CDR3 nucleotides: TGTGCCAGCAGTGCAGGGGGCCGACTCTATGGCTACACCTTC.